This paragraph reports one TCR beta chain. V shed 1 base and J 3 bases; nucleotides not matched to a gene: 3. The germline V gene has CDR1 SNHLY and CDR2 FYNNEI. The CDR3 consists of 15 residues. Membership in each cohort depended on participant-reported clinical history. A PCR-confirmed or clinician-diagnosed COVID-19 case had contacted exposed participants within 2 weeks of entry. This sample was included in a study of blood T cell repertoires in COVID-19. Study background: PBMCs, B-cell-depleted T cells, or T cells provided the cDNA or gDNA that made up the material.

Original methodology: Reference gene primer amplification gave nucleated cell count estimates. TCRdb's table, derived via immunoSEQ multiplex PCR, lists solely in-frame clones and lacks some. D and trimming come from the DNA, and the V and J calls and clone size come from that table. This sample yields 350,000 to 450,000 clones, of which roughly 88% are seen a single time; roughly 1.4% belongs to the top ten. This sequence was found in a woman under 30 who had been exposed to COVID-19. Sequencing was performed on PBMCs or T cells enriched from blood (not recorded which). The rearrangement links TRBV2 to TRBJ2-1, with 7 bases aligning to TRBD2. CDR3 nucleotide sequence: TGTGCCAGCAGTGAAGGGGGCGGGAGCTACAATGAGCAGTTCTTC. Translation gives CASSEGGGSYNEQFF.